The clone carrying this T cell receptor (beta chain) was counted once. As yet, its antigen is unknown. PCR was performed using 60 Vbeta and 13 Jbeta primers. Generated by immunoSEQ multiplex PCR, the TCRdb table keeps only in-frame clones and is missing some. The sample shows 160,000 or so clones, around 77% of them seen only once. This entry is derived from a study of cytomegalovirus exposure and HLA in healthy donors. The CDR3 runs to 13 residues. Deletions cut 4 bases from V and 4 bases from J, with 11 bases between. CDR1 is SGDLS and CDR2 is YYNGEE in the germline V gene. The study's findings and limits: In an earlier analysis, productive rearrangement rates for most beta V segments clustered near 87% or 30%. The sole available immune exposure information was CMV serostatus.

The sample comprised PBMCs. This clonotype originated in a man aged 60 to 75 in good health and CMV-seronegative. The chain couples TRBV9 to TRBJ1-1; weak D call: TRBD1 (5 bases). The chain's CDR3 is CASSSGHGTEAFF. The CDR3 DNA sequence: TGTGCCAGCAGCTCCGGACACGGCACTGAAGCTTTCTTT. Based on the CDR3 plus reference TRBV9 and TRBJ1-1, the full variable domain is DSGVTQTPKHLITATGQRVTLRCSPRSGDLSVYWYQQSLDQGLQFLIQYYNGEERAKGNILERFSAQQFPDLHSELNLSSLELGDSALYFCASSSGHGTEAFFGQGTRLTVV.